Following are 31 T cell receptor beta chains from one sample sequenced in a study of blood T cell repertoires in COVID-19. Some clones are missing from TCRdb's copy, which holds only in-frame ones; the method was immunoSEQ multiplex PCR. The sample lists 150,000 to 200,000 clones, around 80% occurring once. The source material was peripheral blood. The receptor set was obtained from a man aged 55-75 years with active or convalescent COVID-19.

This clone was seen just once. The V call is TRBV28, the J call TRBJ2-3; tentative D call: TRBD1 (6 bases). The CDR3 is made up of 17 amino acids. CDR1 is MDHEN, CDR2 SYDVKM, per germline. Between the trimmed V and J ends, which lost 8 bases and 4 bases, there was a span of 25 bases. The CDR3: CASQEKGVGLWADTQYF. DNA for the CDR3: TGTGCCAGCCAAGAAAAGGGGGTCGGCCTTTGGGCAGATACGCAGTATTTT.

This chain links TRBV3-1 (or the pseudogene TRBV3-2) with TRBJ2-7; 7 bases fit TRBD1. Germline CDR1 and CDR2: LGHDT and YNNKEL (reference sequence). The CDR3 has 13 residues. Trimming took 4 bases from V and 6 from J; bases not matched to a gene: 6. The CDR3: CASSRDSGGEQYF. The DNA for the CDR3 is TGTGCCAGCAGCCGGGACAGCGGCGGCGAGCAGTACTTC.

The genes are TRBV7-9 and TRBJ1-4, with 8 bases that match TRBD1. V lost 5 bases to trimming and J lost 5 bases; unmatched junction nucleotides: 7. The CDR3 is 15 residues long. Germline loops: CDR1 SEHNR, CDR2 FQNEAQ (reference sequence). CDR3 bases: TGTGCCAGCAGCGCACGGACAGGGACAAATGAAAAACTGTTTTTT. Amino acid sequence: CASSARTGTNEKLFF.

The rearrangement uses TRBV6-2 or TRBV6-3 and TRBJ1-5; D may be TRBD1 (5 bases). The CDR3 extends over 15 amino acids. CDR1 and CDR2 from the germline V gene are MNHEY and SVGEGT. V lost 0 bases and J 3 bases, leaving 9 bases between the germline ends. CDR3 loop: CASSYSIGANQPQHF. In nucleotides, the CDR3 is TGTGCCAGCAGTTACTCGATTGGGGCCAATCAGCCCCAGCATTTT.

The DNA for the CDR3 is TGTGCCACCCGGGGGCGGGGGGGATCCTACGAGCAGTACTTC. This encodes CATRGRGGSYEQYF. The rearrangement uses TRBV6-6 and TRBJ2-7; 9 positions agree with TRBD2. The CDR3 runs to 14 residues. V trimming: 10 bases; J trimming: 1 base; junction bases outside the gene matches: 8. Germline CDR1 and CDR2: MNHNY and SVGAGI (reference sequence).

This rearrangement joins TRBV5-1 to TRBJ2-6; D is perhaps TRBD1 (6 bases). Germline V CDR1 and CDR2: SGHRS, YFSETQ. V gave up 0 bases and J gave up 0 bases, with 10 bases separating them. This CDR3 comprises 17 residues. In DNA form, the CDR3 reads TGCGCCAGCAGCTTGGCTGGACAGAGCTCTGGGGCCAACGTCCTGACTTTC. This encodes CASSLAGQSSGANVLTF. Combining the CDR3 with reference TRBV5-1 and TRBJ2-6 gives the whole variable domain KAGVTQTPRYLIKTRGQQVTLSCSPISGHRSVSWYQQTPGQGLQFLFEYFSETQRNKGNFPGRFSGRQFSNSRSEMNVSTLELGDSALYLCASSLAGQSSGANVLTFGAGSRLTVL.

V usage is TRBV2 and J usage is TRBJ2-2, with TRBD1 identical over 7 bases. The CDR3 consists of 14 residues. CDR1 is SNHLY, CDR2 FYNNEI, per germline. The trim removed 10 bases at V and 2 bases at J, leaving 7 bases unmatched. CDR3 sequence reads: CAKQGTVNTGELFF. CDR3 nucleotide sequence: TGTGCCAAACAAGGGACAGTCAACACCGGGGAGCTGTTTTTT.

The V gene is TRBV30, the J gene TRBJ2-1; perhaps TRBD1 as D (5 bases). The CDR3 has 14 residues. The germline V and J ends were trimmed by 3 bases and 3 bases, with 12 bases remaining between them. Germline CDR1 and CDR2: GTSNPN and SVGIG (reference sequence). This chain's CDR3 is CAWSCGRVYNEQFF. For the CDR3, the DNA is TGTGCCTGGAGCTGCGGCAGGGTCTACAATGAGCAGTTCTTC.

The rearrangement joins TRBV7-8 to TRBJ1-5, with a tentative D call TRBD1 (6 bases). V was pared by 5 bases and J by 15 bases, with 20 bases between. CDR3 size: 13 residues. CDR1 and CDR2 from the germline V gene are SGHVS and FQNEAQ. The CDR3 DNA follows: TGTGCCAGCAGCCAGACGACTACAGGGATACGGCATTTT. It encodes CASSQTTTGIRHF.

The gene calls are TRBV28 and TRBJ2-4; 8 bases agree with TRBD1. Germline V gives CDR1 MDHEN, CDR2 SYDVKM. The trim removed 2 bases at V and 6 bases at J, leaving 6 bases unmatched. The CDR3 is 15 amino acids. CDR3 residues: CASSLGQGIGNIQYF. The CDR3, as DNA: TGTGCCAGCAGTTTAGGACAGGGTATCGGAAACATTCAGTACTTC. Filled out from reference TRBV28 and TRBJ2-4, the complete variable domain reads DVKVTQSSRYLVKRTGEKVFLECVQDMDHENMFWYRQDPGLGLRLIYFSYDVKMKEKGDIPEGYSVSREKKERFSLILESASTNQTSMYLCASSLGQGIGNIQYFGAGTRLSVL.

The rearrangement joins TRBV7-9 to TRBJ2-5; D is unclear. The CDR3 is made up of 13 amino acids. The germline gives CDR1 SEHNR, CDR2 FQNEAQ (reference sequence). V shed 2 bases and J shed 1 base, with 5 bases lying between them. The CDR3 region is CASSLSVQETQYF. The DNA of the CDR3 is TGTGCCAGCAGCTTATCAGTCCAAGAGACCCAGTACTTC. Full variable domain (missing parts from reference TRBV7-9 and TRBJ2-5): DTGVSQNPRHKITKRGQNVTFRCDPISEHNRLYWYRQTLGQGPEFLTYFQNEAQLEKSRLLSDRFSAERPKGSFSTLEIQRTEQGDSAMYLCASSLSVQETQYFGPGTRLLVL.

This chain joins TRBV10-1 and TRBJ1-1, with D tentatively TRBD1 (6 bases). There are 13 residues in the CDR3. The germline gives CDR1 WNHNN, CDR2 SYGVQD (reference sequence). Trimming shortened V by 6 bases and J by 1 base, and 9 bases separated the two germline ends. The CDR3 DNA reads as TGCGCCAGCAGGCCGACAGGGAACACTGAAGCTTTCTTT. Protein product: CASRPTGNTEAFF.

Details on this clone: The sample contains more than one DNA sequence encoding this CDR3. The V call is TRBV7-8, the J call TRBJ2-2; TRBD1 matches at 7 bases. CDR1 SGHVS and CDR2 FQNEAQ come from the germline V gene. This CDR3 is built from 14 residues. V was pared by 1 base and J by 6 bases, with 2 bases of the junction left unmatched. DNA of the CDR3: TGTGCCAGCAGCTTAGGAGGGGGCGCCGGGGAGCTGTTTTTT. As protein: CASSLGGGAGELFF.

The chain joins TRBV28 to TRBJ2-7; a weak D match, TRBD2 (6 bases). From germline, CDR1 is MDHEN and CDR2 SYDVKM. The CDR3 contains 12 residues. Trimming pared 5 bases from V and 10 bases from J, leaving 15 bases between. CDR3 nucleotides: TGTGCCAGCAGTCCCGGAGGGGCGCGTCAGTACTTC. Translated: CASSPGGARQYF.

V is TRBV10-3 and J is TRBJ2-7; no firm D call. This CDR3 has 12 residues. CDR1 is ENHRY, CDR2 SYGVKD, per germline. Trimming removed 2 bases at V and 4 bases at J, with 6 bases between. CDR3 residues: CAISEPQYEQYF. The DNA of the CDR3 is TGTGCCATCAGTGAGCCACAATACGAGCAGTACTTC.

This sequence joins TRBV9 and TRBJ2-7; D may be TRBD1 (6 bases). The CDR3 length is 14 residues. V was shortened by 2 bases and J by 6 bases, with 15 bases between the two germline ends. CDR1 SGDLS and CDR2 YYNGEE come from the germline V gene. The CDR3 sequence is CASSVHRAGVEQYF. The CDR3 DNA sequence: TGTGCCAGCAGCGTCCACAGGGCTGGGGTCGAGCAGTACTTC.

The rearrangement joins TRBV4-2 to TRBJ2-2; 7 nucleotides line up with TRBD1. The CDR3 totals 15 residues. Germline assignment: CDR1 LGHNA and CDR2 YNFKEQ. Germline trimming cut 3 bases from V and 7 bases from J; bases unmatched to any gene: 8. DNA for the CDR3: TGTGCCAGCAGCCAGGGGACAGCCCCAGACGGGGAGCTGTTTTTT. Protein product: CASSQGTAPDGELFF.

The chain joins TRBV7-9 to TRBJ1-1; weak D call: TRBD1 (6 bases). This CDR3 region has 16 residues. Between the trimmed V and J ends, which lost 0 bases and 1 base, there was a span of 12 bases. Germline lookup yields CDR1 SEHNR and CDR2 FQNEAQ (reference sequence). CDR3 in DNA: TGTGCCAGCAGCTTAGCTGGGGGGGCGCCGAACACTGAAGCTTTCTTT. Translating gives CASSLAGGAPNTEAFF.

This sequence joins TRBV7-6 and TRBJ2-3, with TRBD1 identical over 10 bases. The CDR3 is 16 residues long. V gave up 1 base and J gave up 6 bases; unmatched junction bases: 7. CDR1 and CDR2 from the germline V gene are SGHVS and FNYEAQ. The DNA for the CDR3 is TGTGCCAGCAGCTTAGGAAGGGACAGGGGATCTGATACGCAGTATTTT. The encoded protein is CASSLGRDRGSDTQYF.

The rearrangement uses TRBV28 and TRBJ1-6; D ambiguous. V gave up 4 bases and J gave up 14 bases, with 15 bases separating them. The CDR3 runs 13 residues. Germline assignment: CDR1 MDHEN and CDR2 SYDVKM. CDR3 residues: CASSSMRIQALHF. CDR3 sequence (DNA): TGTGCCAGCAGTTCCATGAGAATTCAGGCCCTCCACTTT.

The chain recombines TRBV5-4 with TRBJ2-5; 11 bases agree with TRBD2. This CDR3 has 14 amino acids. Germline values: CDR1 SGHNT, CDR2 YYREEE (reference sequence). Trimming cost V 3 bases and J 4 bases; bases outside gene matches: 2. The CDR3 DNA reads TGTGCCAGCAGCTGGGGGACTAGCGGAGAGACCCAGTACTTC. Translated, it gives CASSWGTSGETQYF.

This clone was seen many times. The rearrangement links TRBV6-5 to TRBJ1-6; D perhaps matches TRBD1 (5 bases). Trimming removed 8 bases from V and 6 bases from J, with 14 bases in between. Germline V gene lookup returns CDR1 MNHEY and CDR2 SVGAGI. The CDR3 is 14 residues long. The CDR3 reads CASFSKQANSPLHF. DNA of the CDR3: TGTGCCAGCTTCTCCAAACAGGCTAATTCACCCCTCCACTTT.

This chain links TRBV5-6 with TRBJ1-2; D is unclear. Trimming stripped 2 bases from V and 0 bases from J, with 8 bases between. CDR3 length: 14 amino acids. Germline V gives CDR1 SGHDT, CDR2 YYEEEE. CDR3 in amino acids: CASSFPDTNYGYTF. The DNA for the CDR3 is TGTGCCAGCAGCTTTCCAGACACTAACTATGGCTACACCTTC. Using reference TRBV5-6 and TRBJ1-2 for the parts outside the CDR3, the full variable domain is DAGVTQSPTHLIKTRGQQVTLRCSPKSGHDTVSWYQQALGQGPQFIFQYYEEEERQRGNFPDRFSGHQFPNYSSELNVNALLLGDSALYLCASSFPDTNYGYTFGSGTRLTVV.

This chain uses TRBV5-1 with TRBJ1-1, with 7 bases lining up with TRBD1. V lost 4 bases to trimming and J lost 0 bases; unmatched junction nucleotides: 3. The germline V gene has CDR1 SGHRS and CDR2 YFSETQ. This CDR3 spans 14 amino acids. The CDR3 reads CASSQGQLNTEAFF. The CDR3 region has the DNA TGCGCCAGCAGCCAGGGACAGTTGAACACTGAAGCTTTCTTT.

CDR3 sequence reads: CATSDLAGGISSYNEQFF. The CDR3 coding sequence is TGTGCCACCAGTGATTTGGCGGGAGGGATTAGCTCCTACAATGAGCAGTTCTTC. The chain combines TRBV24-1 with TRBJ2-1; 9 bases map to TRBD2. The V gene's germline CDR1 is KGHDR and CDR2 SFDVKD. The CDR3 totals 18 residues. Trimming cost V 0 bases and J 0 bases; bases outside gene matches: 5.

V and J are TRBV5-4 and TRBJ2-1; D ambiguous. Trimming shortened V by 6 bases and J by 7 bases, and 20 bases separated the two germline ends. CDR1 is SGHNT, CDR2 YYREEE, per germline (reference sequence). The CDR3 is made up of 15 amino acids. CDR3: CASTPPRGLVNEQFF. The CDR3 nucleotides are TGTGCCAGCACCCCGCCCCGCGGTTTGGTAAATGAGCAGTTCTTC.

This clone has only one observation. The V call is TRBV7-2, the J call TRBJ2-5, with TRBD2 matching over 10 bases. Trimming cost V 5 bases and J 4 bases; bases outside gene matches: 13. The CDR3 extends over 17 amino acids. Looked up from germline, CDR1 is SGHTA and CDR2 is FQGNSA. The CDR3 DNA is TGTGCCAGCAGCCCAGTCGCATGGACTAGCGGAAGAGAGACCCAGTACTTC. It is translated as CASSPVAWTSGRETQYF.

As DNA, the CDR3 is TGTGCCAGCAGTTACTCGGGGGGGAGCTCCTACGAGCAGTACTTC. Amino acid sequence: CASSYSGGSSYEQYF. The rearrangement uses TRBV6-5 and TRBJ2-7; 7 bases map to TRBD2. Germline CDR1 reads MNHEY; CDR2 reads SVGAGI. The length of the CDR3 is 15 residues. Germline trimming cut 0 bases from V and 0 bases from J; bases unmatched to any gene: 2.

The chain recombines TRBV5-1 with TRBJ1-1; D not resolved. This CDR3 spans 14 amino acids. CDR1 and CDR2 (germline): SGHRS, YFSETQ. Trimming left V 0 bases short and J 4 bases short, with 10 bases between. CDR3 bases: TGCGCCAGCAGCTTGGAGGCAGGTCGCACTGAAGCTTTCTTT. This codes for CASSLEAGRTEAFF.

CDR3: CASSTPRGGSYNEQFF. DNA of the CDR3: TGTGCCAGTAGTACCCCACGGGGGGGCTCCTACAATGAGCAGTTCTTC. The gene calls are TRBV19 and TRBJ2-1, with 8 bases that match TRBD2. V shed 4 bases, J shed 0 bases, and the junction held 5 bases outside the gene matches. CDR1 is LNHDA, CDR2 SQIVND, per germline (reference sequence). The CDR3 sequence is 16 residues long.

The chain has TRBV28 and TRBJ2-3, with 15 bases aligning to TRBD2. V trimming: 6 bases; J trimming: 3 bases; junction bases outside the gene matches: 7. CDR1 MDHEN and CDR2 SYDVKM come from the germline V gene. The CDR3 is 17 amino acids. Written as DNA, the CDR3 is TGTGCCAGCAGCTCGCAGGGACTAGCGGGGGGAACAGATACGCAGTATTTT. Its protein is CASSSQGLAGGTDTQYF.